The 9 T cell receptor beta chains presented below share a single source sample, sequenced in a study of beta chain features in type 1 diabetes (dated by TCRdb to 2016 to 2019). Libraries were built with the immunoSEQ multiplex PCR assay. The High Capacity cDNA Reverse Transcription Kit was used to reverse transcribe all of the isolated RNA, meaning that expressed TCRB transcripts were what got sequenced. TCRdb took this table from immuneACCESS and kept in-frame rearrangements with V and J called. Such tables lack part of the clones; where checked against another copy, unresolved V genes explain under half of the gap, and the rest is unexplained. The sample records hundreds of thousands of clones, about a sixth of which are singletons. Jointly, the top ten make up 0.02% to 0.03% of the sample. The sample comprised naive CD4+ T cells from blood. In light of the paper, this sample's cell subset or site label describes: true naive CD4+ T cells. The receptors originated from a young woman in good health.

The J gene is TRBJ1-3, the V gene TRBV7-8; a possible D gene is TRBD1 (5 bases). V dropped 5 bases and J dropped 0 bases, with 17 bases sitting between them. The CDR3 is 17 residues long. Germline CDR1 is SGHVS and CDR2 is FQNEAQ. This CDR3 reads CASSHGGRGVSGNTIYF. CDR3 sequence (DNA): TGTGCCAGCAGCCACGGGGGTAGAGGTGTCTCTGGAAACACCATATATTTT.

This sequence joins TRBV28 and TRBJ2-3; weak D call: TRBD2 (6 bases). V lost 6 bases and J lost 0, with 13 bases in between. Germline CDR1 is MDHEN and CDR2 is SYDVKM. This CDR3 has 15 residues. The CDR3 loop is CASRPKGRSTDTQYF. Written as DNA, the CDR3 is TGTGCCAGCAGACCCAAAGGGAGGAGCACAGATACGCAGTATTTT.

The chain uses TRBV5-5 and TRBJ2-5; tentative D call: TRBD1 (6 bases). Trimming cost V 4 bases and J 7 bases, with 14 bases left between them. The CDR3 consists of 13 residues. Germline CDR1 SGHKS, CDR2 YYEKEE (reference sequence). Written as DNA, the CDR3 is TGTGCCAGCAGCGAACAGGGAGTTGGGACCCAGTACTTC. Translated: CASSEQGVGTQYF.

A few counts support this clone. CDR3 loop: CASSARGGPSGEQYF. The CDR3 DNA sequence: TGTGCCAGCAGCGCGAGAGGGGGACCTAGCGGCGAGCAGTACTTC. This chain uses TRBV7-8 with TRBJ2-7; D is perhaps TRBD2 (7 bases). Trimming removed 5 bases from V and 6 bases from J, with 20 bases in between. Per germline, CDR1 SGHVS and CDR2 FQNEAQ. The CDR3 has 15 residues.

This sequence joins TRBV7-9 and TRBJ2-5; 8 positions match TRBD1. The germline V gene has CDR1 SEHNR and CDR2 FQNEAQ (reference sequence). This CDR3 comprises 15 residues. The V and J ends lost 2 bases and 0 bases, in that order; junction bases with no gene match: 2. CDR3 in DNA: TGTGCCAGCAGCTTAACAGGGGGATACCAAGAGACCCAGTACTTC. Translating gives CASSLTGGYQETQYF.

The chain couples TRBV4-3 to TRBJ2-7; 13 nucleotides match TRBD2. The CDR3 extends over 17 amino acids. The germline V gene encodes CDR1 LGHNA and CDR2 YSLEER. V dropped 4 bases and J dropped 2; count of bases not matched to a gene: 8. CDR3 nucleotides: TGCGCCAGCAGCCTAGGACTAGCGGGAGAAGTGGCCTACGAGCAGTACTTC. This sequence encodes CASSLGLAGEVAYEQYF.

This clone was recorded many times. The chain employs TRBV14 and TRBJ2-5; 9 bases line up with TRBD1. CDR3 size: 15 residues. The germline CDR1 and CDR2 sequences are SGHDN and FVKESK. The V and J ends lost 1 base and 9 bases, in that order; junction bases with no gene match: 9. The CDR3 protein is CASSQGGTGPRPQYF. In nucleotides, the CDR3 is TGTGCCAGCAGCCAAGGCGGGACAGGGCCAAGACCCCAGTACTTC. Complete variable domain (other parts from reference TRBV14 and TRBJ2-5): EAGVTQFPSHSVIEKGQTVTLRCDPISGHDNLYWYRRVMGKEIKFLLHFVKESKQDESGMPNNRFLAERTGGTYSTLKVQPAELEDSGVYFCASSQGGTGPRPQYFGPGTRLLVL.

The chain combines TRBV6-6 with TRBJ2-1; 12 nucleotides match TRBD2. CDR1 and CDR2 from the germline V gene are MNHNY and SVGAGI (reference sequence). Trimming at V came to 11 bases and at J to 4 bases, leaving 6 bases not matched to a gene. This CDR3 has 14 amino acids. CDR3 region: CACKLAGGYNEQFF. The DNA of the CDR3 is TGTGCCTGCAAACTAGCGGGAGGATACAATGAGCAGTTCTTC.

This clone was detected only a few times. This chain connects TRBV6-6 to TRBJ1-5; D is unclear. Germline V gene data show CDR1 as MNHNY and CDR2 as SVGAGI (reference sequence). The CDR3 length is 12 residues. The germline V and J ends were trimmed by 3 bases and 11 bases, with 11 bases remaining between them. The chain's CDR3 is CASSYEGAAQHF. As DNA, the CDR3 is TGTGCCAGCAGTTATGAGGGTGCGGCCCAGCATTTT.